This T cell receptor beta chain was captured by sequencing in a study of control samples from healthy donors and cancer patients (dated by TCRdb to about 2020). Inclusive of the bounding cysteine and phenylalanine, the CDR3 is 14 residues long. This entry keeps only the CDR3 DNA: 42 bases, framed from base 1. For CDR1 and CDR2, the germline V gene lists SQVTM and ANQGSEA. The library came from the immunoSEQ multiplex PCR assay. Sourced from immuneACCESS, this table was stored by TCRdb with only in-frame sequences that have V and J called. A share of the clones is absent; for the studies checked, an unresolved V gene accounts for under half, and the remainder has no known explanation. The sample contains 120,000 to 150,000 clones, 80% to 95% of them found a single time. The ten top clones hold about 11% of the sample. This clone was counted once. The antigen this receptor binds is unknown. No much larger clone exists at a distance of one base, and base qualities are not known.

The chain is encoded by TRBV29-1 joined to TRBJ2-6, with 10 bases in between that match TRBD2. Sequenced sample: blood. The receptor's source is a man under 40 in good health. The CDR3 protein is CAAGGYSGANVLTF. In nucleotide form, the sequence is TGCGCAGCGGGAGGGTACTCTGGGGCCAACGTCCTGACTTTC.